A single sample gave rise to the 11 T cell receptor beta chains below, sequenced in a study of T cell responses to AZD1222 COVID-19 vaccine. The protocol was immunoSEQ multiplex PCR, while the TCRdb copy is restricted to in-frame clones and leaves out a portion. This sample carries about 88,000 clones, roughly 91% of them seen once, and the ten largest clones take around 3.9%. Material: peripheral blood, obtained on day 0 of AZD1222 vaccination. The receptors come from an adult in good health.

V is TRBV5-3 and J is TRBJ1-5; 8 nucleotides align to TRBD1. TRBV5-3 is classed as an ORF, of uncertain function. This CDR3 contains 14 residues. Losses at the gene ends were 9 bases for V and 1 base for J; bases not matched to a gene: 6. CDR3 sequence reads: CAKHRDRSNQPQHF. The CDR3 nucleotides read TGTGCCAAGCATAGGGACAGGAGCAATCAGCCCCAGCATTTT.

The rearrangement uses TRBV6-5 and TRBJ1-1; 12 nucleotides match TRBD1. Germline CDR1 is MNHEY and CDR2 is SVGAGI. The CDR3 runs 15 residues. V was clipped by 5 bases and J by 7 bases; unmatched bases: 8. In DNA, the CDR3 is TGTGCCAGCAGTCGAGGGACAGGGGGCTTGGTTGAAGCTTTCTTT. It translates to CASSRGTGGLVEAFF.

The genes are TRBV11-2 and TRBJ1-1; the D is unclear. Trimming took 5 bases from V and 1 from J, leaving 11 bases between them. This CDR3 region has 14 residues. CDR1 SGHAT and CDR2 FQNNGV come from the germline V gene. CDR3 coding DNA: TGTGCCAGCAGCCCTCAACGGGAGAACACTGAAGCTTTCTTT. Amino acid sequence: CASSPQRENTEAFF.

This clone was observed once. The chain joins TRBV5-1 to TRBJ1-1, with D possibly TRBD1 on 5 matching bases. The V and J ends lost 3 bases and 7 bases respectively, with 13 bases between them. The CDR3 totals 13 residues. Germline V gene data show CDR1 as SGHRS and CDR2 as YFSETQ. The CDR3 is CASSSMTDFEAFF. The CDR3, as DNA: TGCGCCAGCAGCTCCATGACAGACTTTGAAGCTTTCTTT.

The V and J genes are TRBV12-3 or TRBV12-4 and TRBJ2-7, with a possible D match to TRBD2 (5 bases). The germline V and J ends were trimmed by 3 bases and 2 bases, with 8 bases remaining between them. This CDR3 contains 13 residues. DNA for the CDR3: TGTGCCAGCAGTTTGGGGAGAACCTACGAGCAGTACTTC. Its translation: CASSLGRTYEQYF.

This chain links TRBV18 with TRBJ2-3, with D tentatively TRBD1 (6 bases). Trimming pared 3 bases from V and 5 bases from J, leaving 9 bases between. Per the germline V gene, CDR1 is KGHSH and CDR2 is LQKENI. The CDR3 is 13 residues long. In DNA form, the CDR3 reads TGTGCCAGCTCACCGGCAGGGGTAGATACGCAGTATTTT. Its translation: CASSPAGVDTQYF.

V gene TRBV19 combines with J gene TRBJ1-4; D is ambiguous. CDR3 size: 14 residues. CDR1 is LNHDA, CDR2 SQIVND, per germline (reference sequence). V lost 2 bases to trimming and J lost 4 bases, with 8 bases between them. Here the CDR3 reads CASSINSFNEKLFF. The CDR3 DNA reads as TGTGCCAGTAGTATAAACAGCTTTAATGAAAAACTGTTTTTT.

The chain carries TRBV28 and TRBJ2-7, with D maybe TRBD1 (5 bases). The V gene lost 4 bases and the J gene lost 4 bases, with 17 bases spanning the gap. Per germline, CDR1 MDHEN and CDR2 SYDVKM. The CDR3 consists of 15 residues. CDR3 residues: CASSSPTEKGYEQYF. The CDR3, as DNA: TGTGCCAGCAGTTCGCCGACAGAGAAGGGTTACGAGCAGTACTTC.

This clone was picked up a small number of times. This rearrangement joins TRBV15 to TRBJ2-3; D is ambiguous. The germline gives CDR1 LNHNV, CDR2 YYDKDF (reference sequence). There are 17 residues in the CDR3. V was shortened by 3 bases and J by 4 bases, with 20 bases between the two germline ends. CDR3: CATSSPLSLRAADTQYF. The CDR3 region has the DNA TGTGCCACCAGCAGTCCCCTCAGTCTTCGGGCCGCAGATACGCAGTATTTT.

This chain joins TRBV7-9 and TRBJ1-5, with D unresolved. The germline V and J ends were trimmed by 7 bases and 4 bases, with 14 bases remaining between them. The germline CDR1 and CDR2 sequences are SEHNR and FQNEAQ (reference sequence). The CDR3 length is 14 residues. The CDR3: CASTRSGGNQPQHF. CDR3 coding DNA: TGTGCCAGCACCCGATCCGGTGGGAATCAGCCCCAGCATTTT.

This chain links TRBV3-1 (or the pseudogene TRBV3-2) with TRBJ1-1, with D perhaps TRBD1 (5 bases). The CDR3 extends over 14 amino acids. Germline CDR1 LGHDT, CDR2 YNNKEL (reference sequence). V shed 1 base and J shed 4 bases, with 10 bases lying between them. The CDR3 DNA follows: TGTGCCAGCAGCCAAGCAGGGTCGGGCACTGAAGCTTTCTTT. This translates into CASSQAGSGTEAFF.